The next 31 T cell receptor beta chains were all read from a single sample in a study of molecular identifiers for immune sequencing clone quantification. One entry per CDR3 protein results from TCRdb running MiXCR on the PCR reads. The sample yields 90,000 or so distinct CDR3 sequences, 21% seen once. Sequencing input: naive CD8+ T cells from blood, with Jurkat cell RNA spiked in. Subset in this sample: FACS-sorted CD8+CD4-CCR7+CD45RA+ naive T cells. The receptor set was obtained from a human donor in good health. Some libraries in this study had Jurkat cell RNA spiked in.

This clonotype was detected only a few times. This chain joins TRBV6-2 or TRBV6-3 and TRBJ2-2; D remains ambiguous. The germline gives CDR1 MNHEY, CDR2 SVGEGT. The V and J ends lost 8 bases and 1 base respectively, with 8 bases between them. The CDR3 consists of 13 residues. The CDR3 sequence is CASGSGNTGELFF. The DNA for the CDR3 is TGTGCCAGCGGCTCCGGGAACACCGGGGAGCTGTTTTTT.

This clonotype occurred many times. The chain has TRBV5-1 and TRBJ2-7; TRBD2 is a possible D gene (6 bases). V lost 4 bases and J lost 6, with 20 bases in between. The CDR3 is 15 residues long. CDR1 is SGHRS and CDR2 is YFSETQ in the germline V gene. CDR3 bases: TGCGCCAGCAGCGCGCTGGAGCGGGCTCCTGGCGAGCAGTACTTC. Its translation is CASSALERAPGEQYF.

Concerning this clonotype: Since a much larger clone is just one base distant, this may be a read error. CDR3 nucleotide sequence: TGTGCCAGCAGTTTCAGAGGCCATAGCTCCTACGGGCAGTACTTC. This encodes CASSFRGHSSYGQYF. V gene TRBV28 combines with J gene TRBJ2-7; D not resolved. Germline CDR1 reads MDHEN; CDR2 reads SYDVKM. There are 15 residues in the CDR3. Full variable domain (missing parts from reference TRBV28 and TRBJ2-7): DVKVTQSSRYLVKRTGEKVFLECVQDMDHENMFWYRQDPGLGLRLIYFSYDVKMKEKGDIPEGYSVSREKKERFSLILESASTNQTSMYLCASSFRGHSSYGQYFGPGTRLTVT.

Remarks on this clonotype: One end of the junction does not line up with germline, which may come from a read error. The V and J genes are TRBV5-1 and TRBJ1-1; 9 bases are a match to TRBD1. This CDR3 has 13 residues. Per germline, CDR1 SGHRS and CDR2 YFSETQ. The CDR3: CANSSTGGTEAFF. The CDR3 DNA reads TGCGCCAACAGCTCGACAGGGGGCACTGAAGCTTTCTTT.

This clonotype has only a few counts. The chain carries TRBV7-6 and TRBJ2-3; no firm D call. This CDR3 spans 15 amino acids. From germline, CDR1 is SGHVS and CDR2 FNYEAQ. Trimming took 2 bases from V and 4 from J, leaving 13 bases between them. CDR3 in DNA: TGTGCCAGCAGCTTAACGTACACTAACTCAGATACGCAGTATTTT. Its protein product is CASSLTYTNSDTQYF.

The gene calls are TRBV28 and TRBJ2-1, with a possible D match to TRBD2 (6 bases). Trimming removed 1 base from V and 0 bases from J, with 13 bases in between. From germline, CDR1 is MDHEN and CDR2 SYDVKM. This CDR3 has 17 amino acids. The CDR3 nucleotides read TGTGCCAGCAGTTTATTTCGGGGGTCAAGCTCCTACAATGAGCAGTTCTTC. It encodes CASSLFRGSSSYNEQFF.

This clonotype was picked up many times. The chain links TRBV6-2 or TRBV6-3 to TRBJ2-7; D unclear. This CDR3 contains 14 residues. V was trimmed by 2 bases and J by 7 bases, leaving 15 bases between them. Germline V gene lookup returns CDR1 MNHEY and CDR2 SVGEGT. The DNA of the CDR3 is TGTGCCAGCAGTTACGTCCGACATGGTAGAGAGCAGTACTTC. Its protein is CASSYVRHGREQYF.

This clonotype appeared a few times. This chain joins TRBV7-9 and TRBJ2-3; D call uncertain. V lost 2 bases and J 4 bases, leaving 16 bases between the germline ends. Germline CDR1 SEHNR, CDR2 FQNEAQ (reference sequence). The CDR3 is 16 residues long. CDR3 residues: CASSLRSVREADTQYF. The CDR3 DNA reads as TGTGCCAGCAGCTTAAGATCTGTCCGCGAGGCAGATACGCAGTATTTT.

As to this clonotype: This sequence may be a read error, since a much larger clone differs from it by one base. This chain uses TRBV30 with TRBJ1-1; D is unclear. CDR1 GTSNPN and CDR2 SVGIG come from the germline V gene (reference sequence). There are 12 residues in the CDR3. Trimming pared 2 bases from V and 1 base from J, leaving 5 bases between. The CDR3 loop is CAWSPENTEAFF. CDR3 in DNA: TGTGCCTGGAGTCCGGAGAACACTGAAGCTTTCTTT.

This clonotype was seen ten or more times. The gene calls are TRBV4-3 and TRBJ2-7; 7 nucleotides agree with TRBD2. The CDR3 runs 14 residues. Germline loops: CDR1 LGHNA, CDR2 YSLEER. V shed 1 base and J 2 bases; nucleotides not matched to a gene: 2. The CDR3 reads CASSQARGAYEQYF. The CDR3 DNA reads TGCGCCAGCAGCCAAGCACGGGGGGCCTACGAGCAGTACTTC.

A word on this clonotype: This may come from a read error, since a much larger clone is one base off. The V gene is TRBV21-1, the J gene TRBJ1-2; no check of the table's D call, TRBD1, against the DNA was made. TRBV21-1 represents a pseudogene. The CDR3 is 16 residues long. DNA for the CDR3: TGTGCCAGCAGCCCGCGGGGGCAGGTTAAAGGCTATGGCTACACCTTC. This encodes CASSPRGQVKGYGYTF.

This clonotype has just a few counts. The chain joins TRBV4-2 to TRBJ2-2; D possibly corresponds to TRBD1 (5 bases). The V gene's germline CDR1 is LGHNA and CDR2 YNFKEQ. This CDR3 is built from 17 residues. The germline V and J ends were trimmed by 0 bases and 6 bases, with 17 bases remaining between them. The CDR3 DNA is TGTGCCAGCAGCCAAGATCGGAAGACCCTACAGGCCGGGGAGCTGTTTTTT. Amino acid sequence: CASSQDRKTLQAGELFF.

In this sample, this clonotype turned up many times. The CDR3 DNA follows: TGTGCCAGCAGCCCTCCCTTGACAGCGGCCCACGAGCAGTACTTC. Translated: CASSPPLTAAHEQYF. This chain joins TRBV6-2 or TRBV6-3 and TRBJ2-7; D may correspond to TRBD1 or TRBD2 (5 bases each). Trimming stripped 6 bases from V and 5 bases from J, with 20 bases between. CDR1 and CDR2 (germline): MNHEY, SVGEGT. The CDR3 consists of 15 residues.

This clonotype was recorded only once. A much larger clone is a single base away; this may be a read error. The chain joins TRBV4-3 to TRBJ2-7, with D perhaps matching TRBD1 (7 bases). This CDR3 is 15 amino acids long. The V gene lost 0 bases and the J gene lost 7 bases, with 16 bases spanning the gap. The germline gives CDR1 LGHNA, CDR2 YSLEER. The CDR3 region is CASSQDVAGQREQYF. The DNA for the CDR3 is TGCGCCAGCAGCCAAGATGTGGCGGGACAGAGGGAGCAGTACTTC.

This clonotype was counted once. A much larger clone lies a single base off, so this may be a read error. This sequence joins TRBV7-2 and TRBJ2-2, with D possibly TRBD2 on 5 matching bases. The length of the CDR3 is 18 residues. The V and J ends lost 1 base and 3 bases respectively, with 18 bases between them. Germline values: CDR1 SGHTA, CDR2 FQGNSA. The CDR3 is CASSLGPDWQPHTGELFF. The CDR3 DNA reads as TGTGCCAGCAGCTTAGGCCCGGACTGGCAACCCCACACCGGGGAGCTGTTTTTT.

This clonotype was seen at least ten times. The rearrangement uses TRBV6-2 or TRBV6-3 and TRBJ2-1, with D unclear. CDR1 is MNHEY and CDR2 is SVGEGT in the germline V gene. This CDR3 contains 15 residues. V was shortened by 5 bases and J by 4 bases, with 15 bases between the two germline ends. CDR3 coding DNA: TGTGCCAGCAGTCTAATACAAACCCATTACAATGAGCAGTTCTTC. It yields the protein CASSLIQTHYNEQFF.

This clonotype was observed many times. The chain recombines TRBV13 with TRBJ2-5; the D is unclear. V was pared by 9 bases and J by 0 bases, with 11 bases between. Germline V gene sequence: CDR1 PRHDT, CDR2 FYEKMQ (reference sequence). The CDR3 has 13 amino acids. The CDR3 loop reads CASRQSHQETQYF. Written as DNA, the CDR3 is TGTGCCAGTCGTCAGTCCCACCAAGAGACCCAGTACTTC.

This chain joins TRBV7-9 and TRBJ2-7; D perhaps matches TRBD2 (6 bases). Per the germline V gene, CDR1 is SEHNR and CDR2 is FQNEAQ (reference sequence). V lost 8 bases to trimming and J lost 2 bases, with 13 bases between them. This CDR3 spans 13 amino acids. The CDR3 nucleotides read TGTGCCAGCTCTGCGGGATATGCCTACGAGCAGTACTTC. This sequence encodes CASSAGYAYEQYF.

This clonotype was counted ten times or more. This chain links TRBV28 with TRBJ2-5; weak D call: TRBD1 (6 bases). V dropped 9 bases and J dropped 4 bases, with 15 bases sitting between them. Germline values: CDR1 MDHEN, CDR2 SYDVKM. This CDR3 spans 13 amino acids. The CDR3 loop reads CASTGVGAETQYF. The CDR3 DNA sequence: TGTGCCAGTACCGGGGTGGGGGCAGAGACCCAGTACTTC.

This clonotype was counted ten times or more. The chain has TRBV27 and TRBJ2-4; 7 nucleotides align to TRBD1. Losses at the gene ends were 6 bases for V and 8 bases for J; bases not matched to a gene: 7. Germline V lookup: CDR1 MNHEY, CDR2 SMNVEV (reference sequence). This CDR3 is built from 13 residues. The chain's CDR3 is CASRDRLGDIQYF. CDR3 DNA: TGTGCCAGCAGGGACAGGCTCGGGGACATTCAGTACTTC.

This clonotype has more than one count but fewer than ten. The CDR3 nucleotides are TGCAGCGTTGAAGATCGGTCAGTTACTAACTATGGCTACACCTTC. This encodes CSVEDRSVTNYGYTF. The J gene is TRBJ1-2, the V gene TRBV29-1, with D uncertain. Germline V gene sequence: CDR1 SQVTM, CDR2 ANQGSEA. This CDR3 has 15 residues. V was cut by 0 bases and J by 0 bases, with 11 bases left in between.

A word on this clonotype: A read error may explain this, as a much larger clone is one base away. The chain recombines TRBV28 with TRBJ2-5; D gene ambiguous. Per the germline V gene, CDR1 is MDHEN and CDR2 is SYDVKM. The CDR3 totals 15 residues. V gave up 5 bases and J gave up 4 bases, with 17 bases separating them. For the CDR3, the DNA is TGTGCCAGCAGTCCGACAAGGAAGGATGGAGAGACCCAGTACTTC. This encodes CASSPTRKDGETQYF.

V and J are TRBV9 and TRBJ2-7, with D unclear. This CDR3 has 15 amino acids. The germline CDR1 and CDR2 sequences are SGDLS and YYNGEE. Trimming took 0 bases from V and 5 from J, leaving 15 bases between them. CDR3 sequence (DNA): TGTGCCAGCAGCGTAGGTGGATTACCCCAAGACGAGCAGTACTTC. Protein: CASSVGGLPQDEQYF.

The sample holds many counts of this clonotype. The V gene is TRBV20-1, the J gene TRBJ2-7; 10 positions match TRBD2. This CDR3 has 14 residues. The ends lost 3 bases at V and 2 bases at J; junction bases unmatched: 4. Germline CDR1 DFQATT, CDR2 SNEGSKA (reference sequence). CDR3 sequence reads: CSARGTSAAYEQYF. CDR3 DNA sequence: TGCAGTGCTAGGGGGACTAGCGCCGCCTACGAGCAGTACTTC.

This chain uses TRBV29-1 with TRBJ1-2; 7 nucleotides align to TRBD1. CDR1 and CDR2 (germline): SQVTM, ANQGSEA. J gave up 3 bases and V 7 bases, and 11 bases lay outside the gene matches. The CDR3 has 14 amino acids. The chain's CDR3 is CSASAGGPYYGYTF. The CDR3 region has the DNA TGCAGCGCCTCGGCAGGGGGTCCCTACTATGGCTACACCTTC.

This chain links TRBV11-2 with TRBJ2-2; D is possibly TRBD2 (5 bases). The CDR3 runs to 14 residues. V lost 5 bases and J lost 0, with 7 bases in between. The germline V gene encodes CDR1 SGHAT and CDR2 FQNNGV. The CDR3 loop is CASSPGTNTGELFF. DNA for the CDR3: TGTGCCAGCAGCCCGGGGACGAACACCGGGGAGCTGTTTTTT.

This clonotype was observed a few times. The CDR3 sequence is CASSTHLQGKEDYGYTF. The CDR3 nucleotides read TGTGCCAGTAGTACCCACCTACAGGGGAAGGAGGACTATGGCTACACCTTC. J is TRBJ1-2 and V is TRBV19, with 7 bases identical to TRBD1. The CDR3 length is 17 residues. The germline V gene encodes CDR1 LNHDA and CDR2 SQIVND (reference sequence). V dropped 4 bases and J dropped 3; count of bases not matched to a gene: 14.

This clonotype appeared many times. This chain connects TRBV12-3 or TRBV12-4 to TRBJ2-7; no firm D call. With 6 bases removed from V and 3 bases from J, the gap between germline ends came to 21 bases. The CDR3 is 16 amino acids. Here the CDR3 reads CASSPPAGPPYYEQYF. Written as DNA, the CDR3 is TGTGCCAGCAGCCCTCCCGCCGGGCCCCCCTACTACGAGCAGTACTTC.

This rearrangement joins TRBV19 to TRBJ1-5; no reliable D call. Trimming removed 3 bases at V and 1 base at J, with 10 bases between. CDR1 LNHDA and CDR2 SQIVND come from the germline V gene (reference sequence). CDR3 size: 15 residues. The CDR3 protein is CASSMGERSNQPQHF. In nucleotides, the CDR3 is TGTGCCAGTAGTATGGGCGAAAGGAGCAATCAGCCCCAGCATTTT.

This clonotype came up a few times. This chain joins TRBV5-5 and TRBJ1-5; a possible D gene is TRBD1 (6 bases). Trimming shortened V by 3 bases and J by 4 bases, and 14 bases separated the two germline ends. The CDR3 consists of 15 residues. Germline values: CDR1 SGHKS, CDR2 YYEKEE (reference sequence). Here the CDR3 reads CASSWGPPGNQPQHF. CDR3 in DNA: TGTGCCAGCAGCTGGGGGCCTCCTGGAAATCAGCCCCAGCATTTT. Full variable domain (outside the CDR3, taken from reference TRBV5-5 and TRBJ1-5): DAGVTQSPTHLIKTRGQQVTLRCSPISGHKSVSWYQQVLGQGPQFIFQYYEKEERGRGNFPDRFSARQFPNYSSELNVNALLLGDSALYLCASSWGPPGNQPQHFGDGTRLSIL.

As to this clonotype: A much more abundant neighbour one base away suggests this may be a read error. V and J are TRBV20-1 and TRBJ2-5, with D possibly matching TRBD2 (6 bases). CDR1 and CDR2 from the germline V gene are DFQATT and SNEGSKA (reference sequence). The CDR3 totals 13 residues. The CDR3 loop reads CSASITSIGTPYF. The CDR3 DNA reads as TGCAGTGCTAGTATTACTAGCATCGGGACCCCGTACTTC.